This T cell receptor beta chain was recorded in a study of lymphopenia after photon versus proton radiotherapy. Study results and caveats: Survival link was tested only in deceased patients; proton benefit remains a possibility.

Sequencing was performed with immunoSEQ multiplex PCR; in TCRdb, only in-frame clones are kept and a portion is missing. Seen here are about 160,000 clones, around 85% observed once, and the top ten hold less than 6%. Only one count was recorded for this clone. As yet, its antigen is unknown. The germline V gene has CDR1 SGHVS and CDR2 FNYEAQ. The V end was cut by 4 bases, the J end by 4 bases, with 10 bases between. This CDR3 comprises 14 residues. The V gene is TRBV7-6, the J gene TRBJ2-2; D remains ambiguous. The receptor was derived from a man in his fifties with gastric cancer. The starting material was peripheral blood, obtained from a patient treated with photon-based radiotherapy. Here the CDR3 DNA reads TGTGCCAGCAGCTCCCAGTCGGTCACCGGGGAGCTGTTTTTT. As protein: CASSSQSVTGELFF.